This is a list of T cell receptor beta chains from one sample in a study of low-dose radiotherapy and immunotherapy resistance in tumors. Via MiXCR, TCRdb re-called the reads, giving one row per CDR3 protein. Here the sample spans 95,000 to 100,000 distinct CDR3 sequences, less than 25% being singletons. Source: PBMCs, taken after low-dose radiotherapy plus immunotherapy. The receptors were sampled from a male donor with prostate cancer. CDR3s include the opening cysteine and the closing phenylalanine or tryptophan. The order of the fields is J gene, V gene, clone size, D gene, CDR3 DNA, CDR3 protein. D genes are given only for firm matches. Clone size is not always given. Where it is, it says once, few, many or a class for expanded clones.

TRBJ1-4,TRBV12-3/TRBV12-4,.,.,TGTGCCAGCAGTTTTAGGGCAGCCCGAGGAGAAAAACTGTTTTTT,CASSFRAARGEKLFF
TRBJ1-2,TRBV10-2,many,.,TGCGCCAGCATCCGCCGGGGGGCGTTCCACTATGGCTACACCTTC,CASIRRGAFHYGYTF
TRBJ2-5,TRBV11-2,many,.,TGTGCCCTCCTTAGGCCGGAGAGAGAGACCCAGTACTTC,CALLRPERETQYF
TRBJ2-3,TRBV29-1,.,TRBD1,TGCAGCGTGGGGACAGGGGGCAGTCTGGATACGCAGTATTTT,CSVGTGGSLDTQYF
TRBJ2-7,TRBV13,many,.,TGTGCCAGCAGCTTAGGATCTAGTTCGCCCTCCTACGAGCAGTACTTC,CASSLGSSSPSYEQYF
TRBJ2-1,TRBV6-2/TRBV6-3,.,.,TGTGCCACCGCAGGACAGTCCCACAATGAGCAGTTCTTC,CATAGQSHNEQFF
TRBJ2-3,TRBV4-1,.,.,TGCGCCAGCAGCCAAGATTGGGGGCGGGCAGCAGATACGCAGTATTTT,CASSQDWGRAADTQYF
TRBJ1-5,TRBV6-6,many,TRBD1,TGTGCCAGCAGTAGGACAGGAGATCAGCCCCAGCATTTT,CASSRTGDQPQHF
TRBJ2-7,TRBV6-5,many,TRBD1,TGTGCCAGCAGCCCTAAGACAGGGGGATCCTACGAGCAGTACTTC,CASSPKTGGSYEQYF
TRBJ2-1,TRBV6-2/TRBV6-3,.,TRBD1,TGTGCCAGCATGGACGGGACAGGGTACAACAATGAGCAGTTCTTC,CASMDGTGYNNEQFF
TRBJ2-7,TRBV6-5,many,.,TGTGCCAGCAGCAAGGGACTCCCTACCTACGAGCAGTACTTC,CASSKGLPTYEQYF
TRBJ2-7,TRBV6-5,many,.,TGTGCCAGCAGCCCCTCCGGGCCGCGGGAGCAGTACTTC,CASSPSGPREQYF
TRBJ2-3,TRBV6-1,medium-sized,TRBD2,TGTGCCAGCAGGGTTAGCGGGGGAGTCAGCACAGATACGCAGTATTTT,CASRVSGGVSTDTQYF
TRBJ1-5,TRBV7-2,.,.,TGTGCCAGCAGCCGAGATGGGAGCAATCAGCCCCAGCATTTT,CASSRDGSNQPQHF
TRBJ1-6,TRBV14,many,.,TGTGCCAGCAGCTATAAGGCGGGGTCACCCCTCCACTTT,CASSYKAGSPLHF
TRBJ2-1,TRBV4-1,many,.,TGCGCCAGCAGCCAAGAGTTGACTCGGCGAGGTCGGGGTCATTTCTTC,CASSQELTRRGRGHFF
TRBJ1-4,TRBV4-3,.,.,TGCGCCAGCAGCCAAGATAGCGCGAAGTTACAGGAAAAACTGTTTTTT,CASSQDSAKLQEKLFF
TRBJ1-1,TRBV6-2/TRBV6-3,.,.,TGTGCCAGCAGTTACGGGCGGGGGCGCGGACCCAGCCCCCACACTTTCTTT,CASSYGRGRGPSPHTFF
TRBJ1-1,TRBV5-4,many,.,TGTGCCAGCAGCGTGAGGGGCAACACTGAAGCTTTCTTT,CASSVRGNTEAFF
TRBJ1-5,TRBV6-5,many,.,TGTGCCAGCAGCCCCCAGTTAGGCAATCAGCCCCAGCATTTT,CASSPQLGNQPQHF
TRBJ2-1,TRBV7-9,many,TRBD1,TGTGCCAGCAGCTTAGGGACAGGGGGCTCGAATGAGCAGTTCTTC,CASSLGTGGSNEQFF
TRBJ2-6,TRBV11-3,many,.,TGTGCCAGCAGCTCCTCTTTGGTCTCTGGGGCCAACGTCCTGACTTTC,CASSSSLVSGANVLTF
TRBJ1-6,TRBV20-1,many,TRBD1,TGCAGTGCCCGCGGACAGGAACATTCACCCCTCCACTTT,CSARGQEHSPLHF
TRBJ1-4,TRBV12-3/TRBV12-4,many,.,TGTGCCAGCAGCCTGGACAGAAGGGAAAAACTGTTTTTT,CASSLDRREKLFF
TRBJ2-2,TRBV20-1,many,TRBD2,TGCAGTGCTAGAGACAGCGGGGGGGTGAGAACCGGGGAGCTGTTTTTT,CSARDSGGVRTGELFF
TRBJ2-6,TRBV12-3/TRBV12-4,many,.,TGTGCCAGCAGTTTCATGAGGGCTGGGGCCAACGTCCTGACTTTC,CASSFMRAGANVLTF
TRBJ1-1,TRBV20-1,.,.,TGCAGTGCTAGAGAGTGGGGTGGGAACACTGAAGCTTTCTTT,CSAREWGGNTEAFF
TRBJ2-7,TRBV5-6,.,.,TGTGCCAGCAGCTTAGGGGGTGGCTCTTACCAGCAGTACTTC,CASSLGGGSYQQYF
TRBJ1-5,TRBV4-1,many,TRBD1,TGCGCCAGCAGCCAAGGGACAGGGGTCTATCAGCCCCAGCATTTT,CASSQGTGVYQPQHF
TRBJ2-7,TRBV4-3,medium-sized,TRBD1,TGCGCCAGCAGCCCACAGGGCGGGACAGGGGACGACTACGAGCAGTACTTC,CASSPQGGTGDDYEQYF
TRBJ2-7,TRBV19,many,TRBD1,TGTGCCAGTAGCGGACAGGGTTCTATCTACGAGCAGTACTTC,CASSGQGSIYEQYF
TRBJ2-7,TRBV6-6,many,.,TGTGCCAGCAGGTCCACCAGCCGGGATGCAGGCGAGCAGTACTTC,CASRSTSRDAGEQYF
TRBJ2-2,TRBV6-5,many,.,TGTGCCAGCAGTTTGCGGGAAGACACCGGGGAGCTGTTTTTT,CASSLREDTGELFF